This T cell receptor beta chain originates from a study of blood T cell repertoires in COVID-19. CDR1 and CDR2 from the germline V gene are MNHEY and SVGAGI. This CDR3 contains 14 residues. V trimming: 7 bases; J trimming: 2 bases; junction bases outside the gene matches: 7. The assay was immunoSEQ multiplex PCR, and TCRdb's table has in-frame clones only and misses some. Among tens of thousands of clones listed, roughly 86% were seen once. The rearrangement uses TRBV6-5 and TRBJ2-7, with TRBD2 matching over 8 bases. The receptor was derived from a man aged 55 to 70 with active COVID-19. The sample was peripheral blood. The CDR3 is CASTVREGTYEQYF. CDR3 nucleotides: TGTGCCAGCACAGTCCGGGAGGGTACCTACGAGCAGTACTTC.